This paragraph covers one TCR beta chain sequence. This clonotype was recorded at least ten times. Which antigen it targets is not known. No much larger clone is present one base from it, and per-base qualities are unavailable. This sample was taken from a study of blood T cells in healthy people across ages (dated by TCRdb to between 2015 and 2017). Study-level background: Template switching captured roughly one uniquely barcoded TCR beta cDNA molecule per two T cells in model experiments. To track age-related changes in TCR beta repertoire diversity, the study relied on deep sequencing normalized with unique cDNA molecular identifiers. Four age groups were formed from the donors: young (average approximately 15 years), middle-aged (approximately 40), aged (roughly 58) and long-lived (about 80). Donors of different ages were randomly distributed across sequencing lanes to avoid experimental bias. Two additional independent replicas of 1 million unique cDNA reads from the same blood draw were analyzed for two donors (one aged 18 to 30 and one aged 80 or older). Study-wide findings and limitations: The long-lived group showed more naive CD4+ T cells, fewer expanded clones and increased TCR diversity than the aged group, suggesting age selection. The percentage of naive T cells measured by flow cytometry correlated strongly with observed TCR beta diversity. Estimates of total diversity based on one million sequenced T cells were considered lower bounds and underestimates. Since profiling was done on bulk unsorted PBMCs, naive and antigen-experienced compartments could not be conclusively compared. Donor CMV infection status was unknown, potentially confounding age-related changes in expanded clonotypes. Observed TCR beta diversity per million T cells fell roughly linearly with age, and a significant reduction was already apparent by age approximately 41.

Library preparation used 5' RACE. Instrument on record: Illumina HiSeq 2500. A second 7 to 11 cycle PCR used a sample-barcoded 5' primer and a J-beta primer mix. A unique molecular identifier was introduced onto each TCR beta cDNA molecule by a template-switch 5' adaptor carrying 12 random nucleotides. Each sample yielded at least 2.5 million CDR3-containing paired-end reads. First-strand cDNA was synthesized from all RNA with the Mint cDNA synthesis kit, primed by a TRBC-specific oligonucleotide. Following uracil-DNA glycosylase treatment, a first 18-cycle PCR with universal primers M1SS and BC2_uni_R was performed on all cDNA. The authors' analysis ran thus. Each sample was normalized by randomly selecting 1 million high-quality reads, each carrying a distinct molecular identifier. Reads with shared molecular identifiers were discarded instead of being binned into consensus sequences. MiTCR, set to a Q25 quality threshold and the strictest error-elimination algorithm, was used for CDR3 identification, clonotype clustering and error correction. A nonparametric unseen species model using Euler transformation provided a lower-bound estimate of total TCR beta diversity. TCRdb reanalyzed the raw reads on its own, using fastp at Q25 for trimming and MiXCR for clone calling, and kept in-frame beta chains. For every CDR3 protein sequence, its rows merge into one entry that carries the most common genes and DNA. For this entry, the V and J calls and clone size follow TCRdb and not the study's own pipeline. This sample holds 550,000 to 700,000 distinct CDR3 sequences; roughly 28% were observed only once. Roughly 20% of the sample lies in the top ten.

Reading from cysteine to phenylalanine, the CDR3 counts 14 amino acids. Left in the record is the CDR3 DNA by itself, 42 bases read in frame from the first base. From the germline V gene, CDR1 is SGDLS and CDR2 is YYNGEE. The donors were roughly 39 Caucasian individuals from Russia, aged 6 to 90 years, who were systemically healthy. Ten milliliters of peripheral blood were drawn from each donor into EDTA-treated Vacutainer tubes. Ficoll-Paque density-gradient centrifugation was used to isolate PBMCs, with at least 6.5 million per sample. Trizol reagent was used to extract total RNA from the PBMCs, yielding at least 5.5 micrograms per sample. For every donor, flow cytometry on a PBMC aliquot measured the percentage of naive CD45RAhigh/CD27high T cells.

The sequence was collected from a woman in her 70s in good health. Sequencing was performed on blood. The sequence is built from TRBV9 and TRBJ2-5; the D segment cannot be called with confidence. The better agreement between TRBJ2-7 and the DNA end casts doubt on the J call. The CDR3 region: CASSVDFGIYEQYF. Read as DNA, the sequence is TGTGCCAGCAGCGTAGATTTTGGAATCTACGAGCAGTACTTC.